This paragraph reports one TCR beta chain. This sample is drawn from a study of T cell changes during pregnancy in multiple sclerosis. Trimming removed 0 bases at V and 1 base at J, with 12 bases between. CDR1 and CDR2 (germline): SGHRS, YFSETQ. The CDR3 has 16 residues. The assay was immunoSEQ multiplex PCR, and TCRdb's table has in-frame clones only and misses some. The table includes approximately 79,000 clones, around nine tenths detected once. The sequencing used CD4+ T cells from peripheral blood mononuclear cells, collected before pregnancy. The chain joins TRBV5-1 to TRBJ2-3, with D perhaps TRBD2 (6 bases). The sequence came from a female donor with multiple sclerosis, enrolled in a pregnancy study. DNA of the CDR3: TGCGCCAGCAGCTTGGCCGTGGGGGGAGGCACAGATACGCAGTATTTT. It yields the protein CASSLAVGGGTDTQYF.